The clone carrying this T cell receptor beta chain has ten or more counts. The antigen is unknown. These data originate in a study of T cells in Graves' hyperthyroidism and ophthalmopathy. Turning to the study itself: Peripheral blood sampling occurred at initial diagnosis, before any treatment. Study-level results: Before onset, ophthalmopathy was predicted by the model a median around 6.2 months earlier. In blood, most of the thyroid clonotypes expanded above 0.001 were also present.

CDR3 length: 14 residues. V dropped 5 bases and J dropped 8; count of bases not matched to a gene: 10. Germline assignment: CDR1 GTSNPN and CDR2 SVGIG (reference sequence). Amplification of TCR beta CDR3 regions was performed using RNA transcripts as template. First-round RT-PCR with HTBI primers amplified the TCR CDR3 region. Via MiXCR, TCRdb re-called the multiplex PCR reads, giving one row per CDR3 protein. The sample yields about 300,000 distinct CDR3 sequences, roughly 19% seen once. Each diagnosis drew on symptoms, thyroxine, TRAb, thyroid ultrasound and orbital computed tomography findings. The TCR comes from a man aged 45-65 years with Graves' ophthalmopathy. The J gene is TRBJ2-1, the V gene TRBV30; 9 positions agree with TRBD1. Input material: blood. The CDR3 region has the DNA TGTGCCTGGTCGTCGGGACAGGGCAGGGATGAGCAGTTCTTC. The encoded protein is CAWSSGQGRDEQFF.